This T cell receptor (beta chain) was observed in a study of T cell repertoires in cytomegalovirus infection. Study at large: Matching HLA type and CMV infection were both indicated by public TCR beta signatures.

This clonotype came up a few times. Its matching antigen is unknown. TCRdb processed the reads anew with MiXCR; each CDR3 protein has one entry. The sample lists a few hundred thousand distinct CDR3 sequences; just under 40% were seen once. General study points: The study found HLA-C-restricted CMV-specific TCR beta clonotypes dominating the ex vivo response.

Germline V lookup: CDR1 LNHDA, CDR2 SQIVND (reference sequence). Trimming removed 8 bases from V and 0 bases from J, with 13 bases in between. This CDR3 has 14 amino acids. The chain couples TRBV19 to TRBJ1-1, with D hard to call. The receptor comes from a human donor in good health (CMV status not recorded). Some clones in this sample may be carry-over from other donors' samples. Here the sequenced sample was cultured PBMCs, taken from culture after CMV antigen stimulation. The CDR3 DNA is TGTGCCAGTCGAAGCGGGGTTCTGAACACTGAAGCTTTCTTT. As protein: CASRSGVLNTEAFF.